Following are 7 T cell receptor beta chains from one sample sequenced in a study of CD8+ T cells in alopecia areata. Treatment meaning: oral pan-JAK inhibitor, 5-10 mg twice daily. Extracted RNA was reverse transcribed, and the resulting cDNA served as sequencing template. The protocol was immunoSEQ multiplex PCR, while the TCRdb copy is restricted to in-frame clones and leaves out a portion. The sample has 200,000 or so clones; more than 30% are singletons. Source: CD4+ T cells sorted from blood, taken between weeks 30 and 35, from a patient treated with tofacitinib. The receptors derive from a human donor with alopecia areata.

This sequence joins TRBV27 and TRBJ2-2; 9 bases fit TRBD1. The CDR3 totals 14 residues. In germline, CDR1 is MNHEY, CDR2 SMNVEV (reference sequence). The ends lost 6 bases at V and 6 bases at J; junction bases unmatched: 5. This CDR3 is CASRRTGVAGELFF. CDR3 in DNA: TGTGCCAGCAGAAGGACAGGGGTCGCCGGGGAGCTGTTTTTT.

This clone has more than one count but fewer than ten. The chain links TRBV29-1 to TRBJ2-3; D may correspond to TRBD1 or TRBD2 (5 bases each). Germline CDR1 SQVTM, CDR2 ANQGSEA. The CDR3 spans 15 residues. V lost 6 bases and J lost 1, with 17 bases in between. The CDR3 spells CSVGNRKFGTDTQYF. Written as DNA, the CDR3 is TGCAGCGTCGGGAACAGGAAGTTCGGCACAGATACGCAGTATTTT.

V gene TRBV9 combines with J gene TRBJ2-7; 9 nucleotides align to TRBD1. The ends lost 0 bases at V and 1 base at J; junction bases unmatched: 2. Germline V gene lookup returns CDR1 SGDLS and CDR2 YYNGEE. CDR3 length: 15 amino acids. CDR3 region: CASSVADRGSYEQYF. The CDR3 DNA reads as TGTGCCAGCAGCGTAGCGGACAGGGGATCCTACGAGCAGTACTTC.

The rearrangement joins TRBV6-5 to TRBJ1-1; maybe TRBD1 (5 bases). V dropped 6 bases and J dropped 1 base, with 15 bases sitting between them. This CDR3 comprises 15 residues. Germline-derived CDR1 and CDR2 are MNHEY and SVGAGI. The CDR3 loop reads CASSGGAGRNTEAFF. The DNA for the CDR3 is TGTGCCAGCAGCGGAGGAGCGGGACGGAACACTGAAGCTTTCTTT.

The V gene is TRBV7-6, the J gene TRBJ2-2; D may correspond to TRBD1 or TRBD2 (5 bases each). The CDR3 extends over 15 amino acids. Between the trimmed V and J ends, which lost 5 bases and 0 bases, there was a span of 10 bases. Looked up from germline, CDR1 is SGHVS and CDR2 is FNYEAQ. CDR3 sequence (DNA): TGTGCCAGCAGCCCGGGACGGGCGAACACCGGGGAGCTGTTTTTT. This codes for CASSPGRANTGELFF.

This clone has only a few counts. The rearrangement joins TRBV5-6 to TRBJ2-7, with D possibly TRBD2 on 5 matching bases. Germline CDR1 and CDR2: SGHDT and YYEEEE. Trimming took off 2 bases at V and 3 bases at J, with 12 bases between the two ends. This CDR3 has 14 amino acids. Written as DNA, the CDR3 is TGTGCCAGCAGCTTTGGCGGAGGAGGCTACGAGCAGTACTTC. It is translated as CASSFGGGGYEQYF.

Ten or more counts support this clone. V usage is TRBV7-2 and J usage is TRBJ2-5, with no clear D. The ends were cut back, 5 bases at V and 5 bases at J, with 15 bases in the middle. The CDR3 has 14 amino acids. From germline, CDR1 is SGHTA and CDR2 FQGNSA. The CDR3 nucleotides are TGTGCCAGCAGCCAAGGCGCAGTCGTGGAGACCCAGTACTTC. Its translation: CASSQGAVVETQYF.